This TCR beta chain was retrieved from a study of T-cell memory formation after mild COVID-19. Study observations and caveats: Several responding clones turned up in pre-infection memory, indicating that cross-reactive memory may have taken part.

Germline V gene lookup returns CDR1 MNHNY and CDR2 SVGAGI (reference sequence). This CDR3 is built from 15 residues. The V gene end was trimmed by 2 bases and the J gene end by 7 bases; junction bases not matched to a gene: 8. The 5'RACE method, run with constant-segment primers, produced TCR alpha and TCR beta cDNA libraries (carrying sample barcodes and UMIs). TCRdb redid the calling of the 5' RACE reads with MiXCR, one entry per CDR3 protein. The sample consists of approximately 410,000 distinct CDR3 sequences, 20% to 30% of them appearing once. Notes on this clonotype: Its antigen is not known.

The origin of this receptor is an adult woman who had mild COVID-19 (a few samples of this study predate the infection). Cell type and time point are not known. The chain recombines TRBV6-6 with TRBJ1-1; TRBD1 matches 9 bases. Sequenced input: PBMCs or a T cell subset sorted from them (not recorded which). The CDR3, as DNA: TGTGCCAGCAGTTACACGACAGGGGGGAAGATTGAAGCTTTCTTT. Translating it yields CASSYTTGGKIEAFF.